This T cell receptor (beta chain) is drawn from a study of identical twins' blood T cells. Study-level points and caveats: Shared environment remains a possible cause of twin similarity. Twins shared about as many clonotypes as their cloneset sizes predicted.

V shed 3 bases and J shed 4 bases, with 18 bases lying between them. Germline CDR1 and CDR2: SNHLY and FYNNEI. This CDR3 comprises 16 residues. Libraries were made from RNA as TCR cDNA, using a modified protocol. Each TCR cDNA library carried sample-specific barcodes on both ends. TCRdb analysed the 5' RACE reads with MiXCR anew, one entry per CDR3 protein. The sample has about 370,000 distinct CDR3 sequences; under 30% are singletons. Details on this clonotype: Its specificity is not known.

The gene calls are TRBV2 and TRBJ1-2; weak D call: TRBD1 (5 bases). Sequences were obtained from PBMCs. The TCR sequence derives from a woman aged 18 to 50 in good health. For the CDR3, the DNA is TGTGCCAGCAGTGATGCGACAGATTCTACAATCTATGGCTACACCTTC. It yields the protein CASSDATDSTIYGYTF.